This entry lists 21 T cell receptor beta chains sequenced from one sample in a study of cytomegalovirus exposure and HLA in healthy donors. A multiplex PCR was run with 60 Vbeta primers and 13 Jbeta primers. Sequencing was performed with immunoSEQ multiplex PCR; in TCRdb, only in-frame clones are kept and a portion is missing. The data show about 150,000 clones, 55% to 80% seen once. Sequences were obtained from PBMCs. The receptors derive from a woman between 35 and 50 years old in good health and CMV-seronegative.

This clone was detected only a few times. V is TRBV30 and J is TRBJ2-5; tentatively, D is TRBD2 (6 bases). This CDR3 is 16 amino acids long. V lost 3 bases and J 5 bases, leaving 22 bases between the germline ends. Germline lookup yields CDR1 GTSNPN and CDR2 SVGIG (reference sequence). DNA for the CDR3: TGTGCCTGGAGGGCGTGGGGGGACGTCGTCGGGGAGACCCAGTACTTC. This sequence encodes CAWRAWGDVVGETQYF.

The V call is TRBV6-1, the J call TRBJ2-2; 8 bases match TRBD2. CDR1 MNHNS and CDR2 SASEGT come from the germline V gene. CDR3 length: 15 residues. Trimming cost V 4 bases and J 6 bases; bases outside gene matches: 7. The CDR3 DNA is TGTGCCAGCAGTGTACGGGGGGGCAGGGCCGGGGAGCTGTTTTTT. Protein product: CASSVRGGRAGELFF.

The V gene is TRBV6-4, the J gene TRBJ1-1, with D possibly TRBD1 on 5 matching bases. Germline lookup yields CDR1 MRHNA and CDR2 SNTAGT. The length of the CDR3 is 16 residues. V lost 6 bases and J lost 3, with 20 bases in between. CDR3 region: CASRETGGSGDTEAFF. The CDR3 coding sequence is TGTGCCAGCAGGGAGACCGGGGGGTCCGGGGACACTGAAGCTTTCTTT.

In this sample, this clone turned up once. The chain joins TRBV28 to TRBJ2-5; 9 bases agree with TRBD1. CDR1 and CDR2 (germline): MDHEN, SYDVKM. This CDR3 contains 14 residues. Trimming cost V 5 bases and J 2 bases; bases outside gene matches: 3. CDR3 residues: CASSPGTGQETQYF. For the CDR3, the DNA is TGTGCCAGCAGTCCCGGGACAGGGCAAGAGACCCAGTACTTC.

V is TRBV7-2 and J is TRBJ1-1, with D unclear. The length of the CDR3 is 15 residues. V gave up 6 bases and J gave up 5 bases, with 19 bases separating them. Germline-derived CDR1 and CDR2 are SGHTA and FQGNSA. In nucleotides, the CDR3 is TGTGCCAGCAGTCCGGGGAGCAGGACCCGGACTGAAGCTTTCTTT. This sequence encodes CASSPGSRTRTEAFF. The full variable domain, with the rest looked up from reference TRBV7-2 and TRBJ1-1, is GAGVSQSPSNKVTEKGKDVELRCDPISGHTALYWYRQSLGQGLEFLIYFQGNSAPDKSGLPSDRFSAERTGGSVSTLTIQRTQQEDSAVYLCASSPGSRTRTEAFFGQGTRLTVV.

As regards this clone: A read error may produce the germline difference seen at one junction end. The genes are TRBV18 and TRBJ1-1; D is ambiguous. The CDR3 extends over 14 amino acids. The germline gives CDR1 KGHSH, CDR2 LQKENI. The CDR3 is CANSPWERGTEAFF. The CDR3 DNA is TGTGCCAACTCACCCTGGGAACGGGGCACTGAAGCTTTCTTT. Combining the CDR3 with reference TRBV18 and TRBJ1-1 gives the whole variable domain NAGVMQNPRHLVRRRGQEARLRCSPMKGHSHVYWYRQLPEEGLKFMVYLQKENIIDESGMPKERFSAEFPKEGPSILRIQQVVRGDSAAYFCANSPWERGTEAFFGQGTRLTVV.

This clone came up a few times. The chain carries TRBV11-2 and TRBJ2-7, with a weak D call TRBD1 (6 bases). The CDR3 totals 15 residues. Germline V lookup: CDR1 SGHAT, CDR2 FQNNGV. Between the trimmed V and J ends, which lost 0 bases and 7 bases, there was a span of 16 bases. The CDR3 region has the DNA TGTGCCAGCAGCTTAGATGGGACGTTCACAGGGGAGCAGTACTTC. It codes for CASSLDGTFTGEQYF.

V is TRBV5-1 and J is TRBJ1-5; perhaps TRBD1 as D (5 bases). The CDR3 has 14 amino acids. CDR1 is SGHRS and CDR2 is YFSETQ in the germline V gene. V lost 4 bases to trimming and J lost 2 bases, with 10 bases between them. This chain's CDR3 is CASSQGGGNQPQHF. In DNA, the CDR3 is TGCGCCAGCAGCCAGGGAGGCGGCAATCAGCCCCAGCATTTT.

The V call is TRBV30, the J call TRBJ1-1; perhaps TRBD1 as D (5 bases). V lost 1 base and J 0 bases, leaving 6 bases between the germline ends. The length of the CDR3 is 13 residues. CDR1 is GTSNPN and CDR2 is SVGIG in the germline V gene (reference sequence). The CDR3 region is CAWSGQLNTEAFF. CDR3 nucleotide sequence: TGTGCCTGGAGTGGACAGTTGAACACTGAAGCTTTCTTT.

This clone was seen only once. The chain couples TRBV5-5 to TRBJ1-1; no reliable D call. The V and J ends lost 4 bases and 6 bases respectively, with 10 bases between them. The germline V gene encodes CDR1 SGHKS and CDR2 YYEKEE (reference sequence). The CDR3 loop spans 12 amino acids. CDR3 sequence reads: CASSDLYAEAFF. Written as DNA, the CDR3 is TGTGCCAGCAGCGATCTATACGCTGAAGCTTTCTTT.

This chain connects TRBV5-6 to TRBJ1-1; 8 bases are shared with TRBD1. In germline, CDR1 is SGHDT, CDR2 YYEEEE. The CDR3 is made up of 17 amino acids. V dropped 4 bases and J dropped 3; count of bases not matched to a gene: 14. Here the CDR3 reads CASSQKQGAEVDTEAFF. CDR3 DNA sequence: TGTGCCAGCAGCCAAAAGCAGGGGGCGGAGGTGGACACTGAAGCTTTCTTT.

V usage is TRBV10-2 and J usage is TRBJ1-6, with D tentatively TRBD1 (6 bases). Trimming pared 0 bases from V and 7 bases from J, leaving 10 bases between. This CDR3 has 15 amino acids. In germline, CDR1 is WSHSY, CDR2 SAAADI. The CDR3 region is CASSESDRRNSPLHF. In nucleotides, the CDR3 is TGCGCCAGCAGTGAGTCGGACAGAAGGAATTCACCCCTCCACTTT.

V usage is TRBV5-8 and J usage is TRBJ1-1, with D tentatively TRBD1 (5 bases). Looked up from germline, CDR1 is SGHTS and CDR2 is YDEGEE. The CDR3 is 15 residues long. The V end lost 4 bases, the J end lost 5 bases, and 18 bases lay between the germline ends. The CDR3 loop is CASSAWGAGRTEAFF. Written as DNA, the CDR3 is TGTGCCAGCAGCGCGTGGGGCGCAGGAAGGACTGAAGCTTTCTTT.

The chain carries TRBV27 and TRBJ1-1; 7 bases are a match to TRBD1. There are 14 residues in the CDR3. J gave up 1 base and V 8 bases, and 7 bases lay outside the gene matches. Germline V gene lookup returns CDR1 MNHEY and CDR2 SMNVEV (reference sequence). The CDR3 is CASQGDTGNTEAFF. The DNA of the CDR3 is TGTGCCAGCCAGGGGGACACGGGGAACACTGAAGCTTTCTTT.

V usage is TRBV6-6 and J usage is TRBJ2-3; TRBD1 matches 9 bases. The V and J ends lost 5 bases and 2 bases, in that order; junction bases with no gene match: 8. CDR1 is MNHNY and CDR2 is SVGAGI in the germline V gene (reference sequence). CDR3 size: 16 residues. CDR3 protein: CASSPPGTGTTDTQYF. CDR3 bases: TGTGCCAGCAGTCCGCCGGGGACAGGGACCACAGATACGCAGTATTTT.

The chain links TRBV27 to TRBJ1-2; D not certain. This CDR3 is 15 amino acids long. Looked up from germline, CDR1 is MNHEY and CDR2 is SMNVEV (reference sequence). Trimming left V 6 bases short and J 4 bases short, with 18 bases between. The chain's CDR3 is CASRLRGGQIYGYTF. The CDR3 coding sequence is TGTGCCAGCAGATTGAGAGGAGGCCAGATCTATGGCTACACCTTC.

The CDR3 sequence is CATSKGGATNEKLFF. The CDR3 region has the DNA TGTGCCACCAGCAAGGGGGGGGCAACTAATGAAAAACTGTTTTTT. The rearrangement joins TRBV15 to TRBJ1-4, with a possible D match to TRBD1 (6 bases). Between the trimmed V and J ends, which lost 4 bases and 0 bases, there was a span of 9 bases. CDR1 is LNHNV and CDR2 is YYDKDF in the germline V gene (reference sequence). This CDR3 comprises 15 residues.

The CDR3 coding sequence is TGCAGCGTTTATGATACAGGGGACTACGAGCAGTACTTC. Its translation is CSVYDTGDYEQYF. The rearrangement uses TRBV29-1 and TRBJ2-7; 7 bases line up with TRBD1. Germline trimming cut 5 bases from V and 3 bases from J; bases unmatched to any gene: 7. CDR1 and CDR2 from the germline V gene are SQVTM and ANQGSEA. The CDR3 contains 13 residues.

The V call is TRBV27, the J call TRBJ2-1, with 12 bases lining up with TRBD1. The V gene's germline CDR1 is MNHEY and CDR2 SMNVEV (reference sequence). The junction had 10 bases not matched to a gene; V was cut back by 7 bases and J by 9 bases. This CDR3 has 15 residues. The CDR3 region is CASTTGTGGLREQFF. As DNA, the CDR3 is TGTGCCAGCACAACCGGGACAGGGGGCTTACGTGAGCAGTTCTTC.

This clone was seen a few times. The gene calls are TRBV27 and TRBJ1-5; 9 bases are a match to TRBD1. V gave up 5 bases and J gave up 7 bases; unmatched junction bases: 9. This CDR3 has 15 amino acids. Germline V lookup: CDR1 MNHEY, CDR2 SMNVEV (reference sequence). The CDR3 region is CASSPLDRGRQPQHF. Here the CDR3 DNA reads TGTGCCAGCAGTCCGTTGGACAGGGGCAGGCAGCCCCAGCATTTT.

The rearrangement uses TRBV18 and TRBJ1-1; D remains ambiguous. This CDR3 is 14 amino acids long. CDR1 is KGHSH, CDR2 LQKENI, per germline. Trimming pared 3 bases from V and 4 bases from J, leaving 12 bases between. CDR3 loop: CASSPFRSVTEAFF. CDR3 DNA sequence: TGTGCCAGCTCACCGTTTCGTAGCGTCACTGAAGCTTTCTTT.